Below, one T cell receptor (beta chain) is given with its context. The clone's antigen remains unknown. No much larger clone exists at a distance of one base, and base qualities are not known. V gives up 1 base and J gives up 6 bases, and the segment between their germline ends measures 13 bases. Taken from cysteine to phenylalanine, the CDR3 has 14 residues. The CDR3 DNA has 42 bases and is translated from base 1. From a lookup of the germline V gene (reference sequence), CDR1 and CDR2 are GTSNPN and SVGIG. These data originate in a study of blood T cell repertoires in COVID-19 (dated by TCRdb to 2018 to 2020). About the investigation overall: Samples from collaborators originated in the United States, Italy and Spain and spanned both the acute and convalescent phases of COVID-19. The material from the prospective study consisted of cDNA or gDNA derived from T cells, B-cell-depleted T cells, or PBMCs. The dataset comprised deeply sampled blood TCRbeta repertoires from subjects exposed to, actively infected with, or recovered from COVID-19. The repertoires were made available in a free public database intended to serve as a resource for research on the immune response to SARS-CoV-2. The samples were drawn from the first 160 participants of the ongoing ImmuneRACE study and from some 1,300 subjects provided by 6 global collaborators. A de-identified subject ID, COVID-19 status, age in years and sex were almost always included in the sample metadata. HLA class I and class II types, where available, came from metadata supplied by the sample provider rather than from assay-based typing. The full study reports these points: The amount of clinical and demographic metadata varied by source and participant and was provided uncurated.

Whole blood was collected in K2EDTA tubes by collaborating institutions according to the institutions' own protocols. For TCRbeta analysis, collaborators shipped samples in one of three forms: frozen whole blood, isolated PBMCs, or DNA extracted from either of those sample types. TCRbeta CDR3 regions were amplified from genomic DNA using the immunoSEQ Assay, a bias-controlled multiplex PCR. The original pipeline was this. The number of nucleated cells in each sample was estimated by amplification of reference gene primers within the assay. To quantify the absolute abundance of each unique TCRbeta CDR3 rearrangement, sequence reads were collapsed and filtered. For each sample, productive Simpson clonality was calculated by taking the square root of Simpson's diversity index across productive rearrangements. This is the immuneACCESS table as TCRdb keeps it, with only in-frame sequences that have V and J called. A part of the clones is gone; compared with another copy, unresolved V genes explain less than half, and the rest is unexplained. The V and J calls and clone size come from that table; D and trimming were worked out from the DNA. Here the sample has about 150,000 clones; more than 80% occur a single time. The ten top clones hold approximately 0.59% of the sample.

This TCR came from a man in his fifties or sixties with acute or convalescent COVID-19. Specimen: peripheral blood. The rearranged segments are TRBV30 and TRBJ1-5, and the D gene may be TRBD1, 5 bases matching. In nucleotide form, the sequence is TGTGCCTGGAGTGGATTCGGGGGAAGTCAGCCCCAGCATTTT. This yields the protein CAWSGFGGSQPQHF. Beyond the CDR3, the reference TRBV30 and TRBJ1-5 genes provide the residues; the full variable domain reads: SQTIHQWPATLVQPVGSPLSLECTVEGTSNPNLYWYRQAAGRGLQLLFYSVGIGQISSEVPQNLSASRPQDRQFILSSKKLLLSDSGFYLCAWSGFGGSQPQHFGDGTRLSIL.